The present T cell receptor beta chain was sequenced within a study of blood T cell repertoires in COVID-19. The V and J ends lost 5 bases and 2 bases, in that order; junction bases with no gene match: 8. CDR3 length: 17 amino acids. The germline CDR1 and CDR2 sequences are MGHRA and YSYEKL. How the authors handled the data: Counts of nucleated cells, estimated from reference gene primer amplification, were obtained. The method was immunoSEQ multiplex PCR; TCRdb's version includes in-frame clones alone and lacks a portion of them. The DNA gave D and trimming, while V, J and clone size come from that table. The sample carries a few hundred thousand clones, 88% recorded once.

The chain links TRBV4-1 to TRBJ2-3, with 12 bases aligning to TRBD2. This TCR was sampled from a woman aged 30 to 39 with COVID-19, enrolled during active disease. Sequenced sample: peripheral blood. The CDR3 DNA reads as TGCGCCAGCAGCGCGCTAGCGGGGGGGGCCTACACAGATACGCAGTATTTT. It yields the protein CASSALAGGAYTDTQYF.